A selection of T cell receptor beta chains follows, all from one sample in a study of cytomegalovirus exposure and HLA in healthy donors. Repertoires were generated with immunoSEQ multiplex PCR, while TCRdb's copy carries only in-frame clones and drops some. This sample has over 85,000 clones, with about three quarters found just once. Sequencing used PBMCs. The receptors come from a man aged 40-49 years in good health and CMV-seronegative. Each CDR3 is given with its conserved first and last residue. Fields, in order: V gene, CDR3 protein.

TRBV6-1 | CASNLGHYEQYF
TRBV18 | CASSPFVAGDHTDTQYF
TRBV5-1 | CASSFSGNTEAFF
TRBV4-2 | CASSQGARETQYF
TRBV4-1 | CASSQDSGQGVFEQYF
TRBV27 | CASSSTGYGYTF
TRBV7-6 | CASSLEHYSGNTIYF
TRBV5-1 | CASSLLAGSDEQYF
TRBV15 | CATSREGQGSYEQYF
TRBV28 | CASSGGTGGFAGELFF
TRBV19 | CASSIGPTGGVYEQYF
TRBV28 | CASRAGGSSTNEKLFF
TRBV19 | CASSAGGGRETQYF
TRBV6-5 | CASSYSASSYEQYF
TRBV18 | CASSSYPVQGPQETQYF
TRBV28 | CASSNPQWTEAFF
TRBV5-1 | CASSLGQNNEKLFF
TRBV19 | CASSGIADTGELFF
TRBV4-2 | CASSQEGDSSYEQYF
TRBV5-4 | CASSSSGGADTQYF
TRBV5-6 | CASSYLETSVYEQFF
TRBV10-3 | CAINKAEGLYF
TRBV19 | CASSKLHSGGQLGYTF
TRBV28 | CASSRGRARGGVNEQYF
TRBV27 | CASSLRGSNQPQHF
TRBV13 | CASSFGDRLNTEAFF
TRBV5-1 | CASSRDRGNTEAFF
TRBV2 | CASSEDVVSQGGYTF
TRBV30 | CAWRGGQSSLTGELFF
TRBV28 | CASSSVNTEAFF
TRBV5-1 | CASSLAGAHNEQFF